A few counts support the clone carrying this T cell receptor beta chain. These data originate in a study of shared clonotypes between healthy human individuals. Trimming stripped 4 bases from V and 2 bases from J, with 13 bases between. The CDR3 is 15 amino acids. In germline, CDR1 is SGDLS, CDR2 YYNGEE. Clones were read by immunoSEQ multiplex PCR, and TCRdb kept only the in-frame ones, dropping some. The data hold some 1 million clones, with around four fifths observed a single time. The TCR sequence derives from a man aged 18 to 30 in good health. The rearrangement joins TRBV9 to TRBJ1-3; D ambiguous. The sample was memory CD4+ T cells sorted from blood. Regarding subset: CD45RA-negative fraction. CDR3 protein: CASSPGRTAGNTIYF. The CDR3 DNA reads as TGTGCCAGCAGCCCCGGGAGGACGGCTGGAAACACCATATATTTT.